The table lists the clone carrying this T cell receptor beta chain with a count of one. The antigen remains unidentified. V was cut by 6 bases and J by 4 bases, with 12 bases left in between. The CDR3 runs 14 residues. Per germline, CDR1 WSHSY and CDR2 SAAADI. Clones were sequenced by immunoSEQ multiplex PCR, and TCRdb holds only the in-frame ones, with some missing. The sample lists around 64,000 clones, around 90% seen once, with roughly 2.3% in the top ten. The data belong to a study of lymphopenia after photon versus proton radiotherapy. General study findings and limits: Post-nadir diversity loss with photons came from oligoclonal expansion, particularly CD8+ Temra cells. Under photons, naive T cells and diversity fell while effector/memory populations rose. Post-nadir TCR diversity decline inversely tracked overall survival among those who died. Better survival with proton therapy was suggested as possible, not demonstrated.

The sequence derives from a woman in her thirties or forties with cholangiocarcinoma. This rearrangement joins TRBV10-2 to TRBJ2-2, with D possibly being TRBD2 (6 bases). Sequencing was performed on peripheral blood, taken from a patient treated with photon-based radiotherapy. The CDR3 loop reads CASREAGSTGELFF. In DNA, the CDR3 is TGCGCCAGCAGAGAGGCGGGAAGCACCGGGGAGCTGTTTTTT.